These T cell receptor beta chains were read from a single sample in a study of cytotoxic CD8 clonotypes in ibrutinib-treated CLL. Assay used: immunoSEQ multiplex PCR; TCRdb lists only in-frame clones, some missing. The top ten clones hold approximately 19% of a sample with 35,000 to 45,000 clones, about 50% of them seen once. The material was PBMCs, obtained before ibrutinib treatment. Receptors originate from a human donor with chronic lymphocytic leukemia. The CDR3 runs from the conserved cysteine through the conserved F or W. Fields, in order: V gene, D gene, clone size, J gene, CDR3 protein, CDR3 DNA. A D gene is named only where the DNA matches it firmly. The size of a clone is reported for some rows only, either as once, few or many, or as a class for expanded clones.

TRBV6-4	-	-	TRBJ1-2	CASSDGYSGVGGYTF	TGTGCCAGCAGTGACGGGTACAGCGGGGTAGGTGGCTACACCTTC
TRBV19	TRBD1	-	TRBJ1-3	CASSMDRVVGNTIYF	TGTGCCAGTAGTATGGACAGGGTGGTTGGAAACACCATATATTTT
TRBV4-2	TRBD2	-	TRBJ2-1	CASSQVGLAGSNEQFF	TGTGCCAGCAGCCAAGTTGGACTAGCGGGGTCCAATGAGCAGTTCTTC
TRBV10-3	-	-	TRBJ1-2	CAISESFPGDYGYTF	TGTGCCATCAGTGAGTCGTTCCCCGGAGACTATGGCTACACCTTC
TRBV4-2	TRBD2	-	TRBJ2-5	CASSQELAGGPNEETQYF	TGTGCCAGCAGCCAAGAGTTAGCGGGGGGGCCTAACGAAGAGACCCAGTACTTC
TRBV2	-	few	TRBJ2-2	CASRDSLGAGELFF	TGTGCCAGTCGGGACTCCCTCGGCGCCGGGGAGCTGTTTTTT
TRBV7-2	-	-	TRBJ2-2	CASSLGLGLTGELFF	TGTGCCAGCAGCTTAGGTCTTGGGTTGACCGGGGAGCTGTTTTTT
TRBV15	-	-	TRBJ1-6	CATSRDPGSSSPLHF	TGTGCCACCAGCAGAGATCCGGGGTCGAGTTCACCCCTCCACTTT
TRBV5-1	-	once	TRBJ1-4	CASSLGAGAGANEKLFF	TGCGCCAGCAGCTTGGGAGCGGGGGCCGGGGCTAATGAAAAACTGTTTTTT
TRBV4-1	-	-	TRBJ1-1	CASSQAGSEAFF	TGCGCCAGCAGCCAAGCTGGGAGTGAAGCTTTCTTT
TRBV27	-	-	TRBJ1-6	CASSLSFRGGTGLYNSPLHF	TGTGCCAGCAGTTTATCGTTCCGGGGTGGCACAGGGCTATATAATTCACCCCTCCACTTT
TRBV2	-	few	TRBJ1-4	CASSRGEGEEKLFF	TGTGCCAGCAGTCGGGGAGAGGGAGAGGAAAAACTGTTTTTT
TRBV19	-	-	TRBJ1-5	CASSIAQGGWQPQHF	TGTGCCAGTAGTATAGCTCAGGGAGGGTGGCAGCCCCAGCATTTT
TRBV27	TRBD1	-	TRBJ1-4	CASSLGQVGEKLFF	TGTGCCAGCAGTTTAGGACAGGTTGGTGAAAAACTGTTTTTT
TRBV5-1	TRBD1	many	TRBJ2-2	CASSAATGKSGELFF	TGCGCCAGCAGTGCGGCGACAGGGAAGTCCGGGGAGCTGTTTTTT
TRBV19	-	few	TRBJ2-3	CASSIFARIADTQYF	TGTGCCAGTAGTATTTTTGCGCGGATAGCAGATACGCAGTATTTT
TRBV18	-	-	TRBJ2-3	CASSLKLTDTQYF	TGTGCCAGCTCACTCAAGCTTACAGATACGCAGTATTTT
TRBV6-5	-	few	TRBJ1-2	CASSYSAGNYGYTF	TGTGCCAGCAGTTACTCGGCAGGGAACTATGGCTACACCTTC
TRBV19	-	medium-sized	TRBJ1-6	CASNPGPGDNSPLHF	TGTGCCAGTAACCCGGGCCCAGGAGATAATTCACCCCTCCACTTT
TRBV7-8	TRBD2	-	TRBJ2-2	CASSLRLAGGTGELFF	TGTGCCAGCAGCCTTAGACTAGCGGGGGGTACCGGGGAGCTGTTTTTT
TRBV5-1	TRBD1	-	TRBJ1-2	CASSFGTGTDGYTF	TGCGCCAGCAGCTTCGGGACAGGGACCGATGGCTACACCTTC
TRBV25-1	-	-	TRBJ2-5	CASPGPEQETQYF	TGTGCCAGCCCAGGACCTGAGCAAGAGACCCAGTACTTC
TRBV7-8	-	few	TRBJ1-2	CASSFTVGNYGYTF	TGTGCCAGCAGCTTTACAGTGGGCAACTATGGCTACACCTTC
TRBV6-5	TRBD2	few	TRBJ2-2	CASKVGAGDTGELFF	TGTGCCAGCAAAGTAGGAGCGGGAGACACCGGGGAGCTGTTTTTT
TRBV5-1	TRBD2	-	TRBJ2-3	CASSLVLAGGLDTQYF	TGCGCCAGCAGCTTGGTTCTAGCGGGGGGTCTAGATACGCAGTATTTT
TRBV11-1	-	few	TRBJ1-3	CASSPGTGAALGNTIYF	TGTGCCAGCAGCCCAGGGACCGGGGCAGCTCTGGGAAACACCATATATTTT
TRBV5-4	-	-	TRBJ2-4	CASSLQGIAKNIQYF	TGTGCCAGCAGCTTGCAGGGTATAGCCAAAAACATTCAGTACTTC
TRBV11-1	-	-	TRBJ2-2	CASSSPGMTGELFF	TGTGCCAGCAGCTCCCCGGGGATGACCGGGGAGCTGTTTTTT
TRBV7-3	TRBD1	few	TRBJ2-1	CASSSLTGTEQFF	TGTGCCAGCAGCTCCTTGACAGGGACTGAGCAGTTCTTC
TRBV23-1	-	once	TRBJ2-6	CASSGPGTQQSRANVLTF	TGCGCCAGCAGTGGGCCGGGTACGCAACAAAGTCGGGCCAACGTCCTGACTTTC
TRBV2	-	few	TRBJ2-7	CASTVRPYEQYF	TGTGCCAGCACGGTCAGGCCCTACGAGCAGTACTTC
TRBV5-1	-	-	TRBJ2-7	CASSLQDFSEQYF	TGCGCCAGCAGCTTACAGGATTTTAGCGAGCAGTACTTC
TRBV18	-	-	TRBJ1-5	CASSPGVSKNSNQPQHF	TGTGCCAGCTCACCGGGGGTTTCTAAAAATAGCAATCAGCCCCAGCATTTT
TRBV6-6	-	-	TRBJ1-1	CASSYHPPNTEAFF	TGTGCCAGCAGTTACCACCCCCCGAACACTGAAGCTTTCTTT
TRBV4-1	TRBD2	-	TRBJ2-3	CASSRRGGQSDVGTDTQYF	TGCGCCAGCAGCCGTCGGGGGGGCCAATCCGACGTTGGTACAGATACGCAGTATTTT
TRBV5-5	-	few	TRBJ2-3	CASSFGFAETDTQYF	TGTGCCAGCAGCTTCGGGTTCGCGGAGACAGATACGCAGTATTTT
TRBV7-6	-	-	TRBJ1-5	CASSERPYQPQHF	TGTGCCAGCAGCGAGCGACCTTATCAGCCCCAGCATTTT
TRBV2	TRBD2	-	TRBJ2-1	CASSPQSGGPSYNEQFF	TGTGCCAGCAGTCCTCAAAGCGGGGGGCCCTCCTACAATGAGCAGTTCTTC
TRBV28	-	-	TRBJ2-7	CASSSGTVLYEQYF	TGTGCCAGCAGTTCCGGGACGGTCCTCTACGAGCAGTACTTC
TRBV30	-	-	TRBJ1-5	CAWSRKGLGPQHF	TGTGCCTGGAGTCGAAAGGGGCTGGGGCCCCAGCATTTT
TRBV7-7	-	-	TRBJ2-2	CASTNDRTLGELFF	TGTGCTAGCACCAATGACAGGACCCTCGGGGAGCTGTTTTTT
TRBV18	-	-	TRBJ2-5	CASSPKETQYF	TGTGCCAGCTCACCGAAAGAGACCCAGTACTTC
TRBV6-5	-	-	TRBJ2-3	CASSTEGSQYF	TGTGCCAGCAGTACCGAGGGGAGTCAGTATTTT
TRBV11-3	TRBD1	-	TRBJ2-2	CASSLAPRGQVTGELFF	TGTGCCAGCAGCTTAGCGCCCAGGGGGCAGGTCACCGGGGAGCTGTTTTTT
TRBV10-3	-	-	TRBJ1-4	CAISELQGIHEKLFF	TGTGCCATCAGTGAGTTACAGGGCATCCATGAAAAACTGTTTTTT
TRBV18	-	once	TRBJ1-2	CASSNSGYGYTF	TGTGCCAGCTCAAATTCAGGCTATGGCTACACCTTC
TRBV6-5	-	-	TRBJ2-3	CASSYSPPRQTDTQYF	TGTGCCAGCAGTTACTCGCCGCCCCGACAAACGGATACGCAGTATTTT
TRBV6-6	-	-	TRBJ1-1	CASSWVLEGMNTEAFF	TGTGCCAGCAGTTGGGTGCTTGAGGGGATGAACACTGAAGCTTTCTTT
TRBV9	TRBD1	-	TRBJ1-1	CASSPQTGRTEAFF	TGTGCCAGCAGCCCCCAGACAGGGAGGACTGAAGCTTTCTTT
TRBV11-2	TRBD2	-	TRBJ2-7	CASSPQTSAYEQYF	TGTGCCAGCAGCCCCCAGACTAGCGCCTACGAGCAGTACTTC
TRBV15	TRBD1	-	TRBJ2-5	CATSYITGGGWETQYF	TGTGCCACCAGCTATATTACAGGGGGCGGCTGGGAGACCCAGTACTTC
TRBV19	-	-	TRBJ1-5	CASSIMVGSNQPQHF	TGTGCCAGTAGTATAATGGTTGGGAGCAATCAGCCCCAGCATTTT
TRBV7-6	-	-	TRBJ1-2	CASSLGSRGEDGYTF	TGTGCCAGCAGCTTAGGGTCCAGGGGCGAGGATGGCTACACCTTC
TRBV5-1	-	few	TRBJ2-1	CASRQSSYNEQFF	TGCGCCAGCAGACAGAGCTCCTACAATGAGCAGTTCTTC
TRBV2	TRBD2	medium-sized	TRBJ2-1	CASSGALAGVKFF	TGTGCCAGCAGTGGAGCCCTAGCGGGGGTGAAGTTCTTC